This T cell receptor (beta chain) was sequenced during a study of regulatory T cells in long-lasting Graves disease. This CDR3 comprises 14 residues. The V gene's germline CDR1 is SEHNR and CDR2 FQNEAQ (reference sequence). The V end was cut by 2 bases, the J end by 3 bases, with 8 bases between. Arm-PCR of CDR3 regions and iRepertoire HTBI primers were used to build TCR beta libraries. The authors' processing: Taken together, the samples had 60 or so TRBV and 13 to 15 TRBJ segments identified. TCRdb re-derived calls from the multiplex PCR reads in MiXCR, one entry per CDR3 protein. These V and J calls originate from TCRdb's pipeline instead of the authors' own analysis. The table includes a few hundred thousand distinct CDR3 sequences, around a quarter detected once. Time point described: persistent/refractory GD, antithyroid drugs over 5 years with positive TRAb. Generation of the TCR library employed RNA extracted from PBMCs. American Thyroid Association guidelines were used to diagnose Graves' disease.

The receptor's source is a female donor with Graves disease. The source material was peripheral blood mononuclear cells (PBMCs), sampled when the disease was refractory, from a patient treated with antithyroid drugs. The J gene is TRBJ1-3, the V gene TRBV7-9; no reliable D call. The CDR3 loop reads CASSLSSFGNTIYF. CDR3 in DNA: TGTGCCAGCAGCTTATCTAGCTTTGGAAACACCATATATTTT. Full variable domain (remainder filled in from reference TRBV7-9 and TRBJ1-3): DTGVSQNPRHKITKRGQNVTFRCDPISEHNRLYWYRQTLGQGPEFLTYFQNEAQLEKSRLLSDRFSAERPKGSFSTLEIQRTEQGDSAMYLCASSLSSFGNTIYFGEGSWLTVV.